The 17 T cell receptor beta chains in this list originate from one sample, sequenced in a study of blood T cell repertoires in COVID-19. Here immunoSEQ multiplex PCR was the method, and the copy in TCRdb shows in-frame clones only, minus some. The sample holds roughly 480,000 clones; about 88% are singletons and the top ten take 0.75% to 0.9%. Sequences were obtained from peripheral blood. All receptors derive from a man between 18 and 29 years old with COVID-19, enrolled during active disease.

V and J are TRBV24-1 and TRBJ2-7, with a tentative D call TRBD2 (6 bases). The length of the CDR3 is 15 residues. CDR1 KGHDR and CDR2 SFDVKD come from the germline V gene. The V end lost 3 bases, the J end lost 3 bases, and 14 bases lay between the germline ends. The CDR3 DNA is TGTGCCACCAGTGATGGGGCGGGGCCCAACTACGAGCAGTACTTC. It encodes CATSDGAGPNYEQYF.

The V call is TRBV2, the J call TRBJ1-6; D unresolved. V lost 3 bases and J 7 bases, leaving 13 bases between the germline ends. The CDR3 runs to 15 residues. The germline V gene encodes CDR1 SNHLY and CDR2 FYNNEI. Here the CDR3 DNA reads TGTGCCAGCAGTGATAGGCAGCCGGGAAATTCACCCCTCCACTTT. Protein: CASSDRQPGNSPLHF.

Concerning this clone itself: This specimen includes other DNA sequences encoding the same CDR3. V gene TRBV2 combines with J gene TRBJ2-7, with D possibly TRBD2 on 5 matching bases. The CDR3 sequence is 12 residues long. Trimming stripped 8 bases from V and 0 bases from J, with 8 bases between. The germline CDR1 and CDR2 sequences are SNHLY and FYNNEI. CDR3 amino acids: CASRDNSYEQYF. For the CDR3, the DNA is TGTGCCAGCCGGGATAACTCCTACGAGCAGTACTTC.

The V gene is TRBV19, the J gene TRBJ2-6; 8 positions match TRBD2. Trimming removed 5 bases from V and 2 bases from J; junction bases left unmatched: 2. The CDR3 contains 15 residues. Per the germline V gene, CDR1 is LNHDA and CDR2 is SQIVND (reference sequence). Written as DNA, the CDR3 is TGTGCCAGTAGTGCGGGAGGCGCTGGGGCCAACGTCCTGACTTTC. Translating it yields CASSAGGAGANVLTF.

The sample holds one count of this clone. The chain recombines TRBV30 with TRBJ2-7; 10 bases are shared with TRBD2. Germline assignment: CDR1 GTSNPN and CDR2 SVGIG (reference sequence). V gave up 4 bases and J gave up 6 bases; unmatched junction bases: 9. The CDR3 contains 14 residues. Here the CDR3 DNA reads TGTGCCTGGAAAAAAGCGGGAGGGCCGTTCGAGCAGTACTTC. Encoded protein: CAWKKAGGPFEQYF.

The chain recombines TRBV3-1 (or the pseudogene TRBV3-2) with TRBJ1-5; D perhaps matches TRBD1 (6 bases). CDR3 size: 15 residues. V was shortened by 0 bases and J by 4 bases, with 10 bases between the two germline ends. Germline-derived CDR1 and CDR2 are LGHDT and YNNKEL (reference sequence). The CDR3 DNA reads as TGTGCCAGCAGCCAAGATAGGGGGACGAATCAGCCCCAGCATTTT. It encodes CASSQDRGTNQPQHF.

V usage is TRBV5-4 and J usage is TRBJ1-1; D is ambiguous. The CDR3 spans 13 residues. Trimming removed 3 bases from V and 1 base from J, with 7 bases in between. CDR1 and CDR2 from the germline V gene are SGHNT and YYREEE (reference sequence). For the CDR3, the DNA is TGTGCCAGCAGCTCCTTAGCGAACACTGAAGCTTTCTTT. Translating it yields CASSSLANTEAFF. Drawing the rest from reference TRBV5-4 and TRBJ1-1, the complete variable domain is ETGVTQSPTHLIKTRGQQVTLRCSSQSGHNTVSWYQQALGQGPQFIFQYYREEENGRGNFPPRFSGLQFPNYSSELNVNALELDDSALYLCASSSLANTEAFFGQGTRLTVV.

V gene TRBV27 combines with J gene TRBJ2-6; D not certain. The CDR3 has 14 residues. V was trimmed by 8 bases and J by 4 bases, leaving 12 bases between them. CDR1 is MNHEY, CDR2 SMNVEV, per germline (reference sequence). CDR3 sequence reads: CASAPSGGANVLTF. For the CDR3, the DNA is TGTGCCAGCGCGCCTTCCGGGGGGGCCAACGTCCTGACTTTC.

Note on this clone: Other DNA sequences in this sample translate to the same CDR3. The chain recombines TRBV24-1 with TRBJ2-1, with D possibly TRBD2 on 6 matching bases. The CDR3 is 15 amino acids. Per the germline V gene, CDR1 is KGHDR and CDR2 is SFDVKD. The ends were cut back, 3 bases at V and 0 bases at J, with 8 bases in the middle. CDR3 sequence (DNA): TGTGCCACCAGTGATACCGGGAGCTCCTACAATGAGCAGTTCTTC. Protein sequence: CATSDTGSSYNEQFF.

The gene calls are TRBV5-4 and TRBJ2-1; possibly TRBD2 for D (6 bases). The CDR3 spans 12 residues. The germline CDR1 and CDR2 sequences are SGHNT and YYREEE (reference sequence). V lost 2 bases and J 9 bases, leaving 9 bases between the germline ends. The CDR3 region is CASSFGTPEQFF. As DNA, the CDR3 is TGTGCCAGCAGCTTCGGGACTCCTGAGCAGTTCTTC. The whole variable domain, filled in from reference TRBV5-4 and TRBJ2-1, reads ETGVTQSPTHLIKTRGQQVTLRCSSQSGHNTVSWYQQALGQGPQFIFQYYREEENGRGNFPPRFSGLQFPNYSSELNVNALELDDSALYLCASSFGTPEQFFGPGTRLTVL.

The chain combines TRBV4-1 with TRBJ2-5; 7 bases align to TRBD1. The CDR3 extends over 16 amino acids. Trimming at V came to 2 bases and at J to 2 bases, leaving 8 bases not matched to a gene. CDR1 is MGHRA, CDR2 YSYEKL, per germline. DNA of the CDR3: TGCGCCAGCAGCCAATTCGGGACAGCAATACAAGAGACCCAGTACTTC. As protein: CASSQFGTAIQETQYF.

The V call is TRBV2, the J call TRBJ2-3, with D uncertain. The length of the CDR3 is 15 residues. Germline-derived CDR1 and CDR2 are SNHLY and FYNNEI. Trimming took off 4 bases at V and 0 bases at J, with 11 bases between the two ends. The CDR3 sequence is CASSGWLPSTDTQYF. DNA of the CDR3: TGTGCCAGCAGTGGCTGGCTTCCGAGCACAGATACGCAGTATTTT. The full variable domain, with the rest looked up from reference TRBV2 and TRBJ2-3, is EPEVTQTPSHQVTQMGQEVILRCVPISNHLYFYWYRQILGQKVEFLVSFYNNEISEKSEIFDDQFSVERPDGSNFTLKIRSTKLEDSAMYFCASSGWLPSTDTQYFGPGTRLTVL.

This sequence joins TRBV7-9 and TRBJ2-5, with TRBD2 identical over 8 bases. Germline trimming cut 2 bases from V and 5 bases from J; bases unmatched to any gene: 7. The germline V gene has CDR1 SEHNR and CDR2 FQNEAQ (reference sequence). The CDR3 contains 15 residues. The CDR3 loop reads CASSLWLTSAETQYF. In nucleotides, the CDR3 is TGTGCCAGCAGCTTATGGTTGACTAGCGCGGAGACCCAGTACTTC.

This chain uses TRBV2 with TRBJ1-5; D gene ambiguous. Trimming stripped 5 bases from V and 7 bases from J, with 18 bases between. CDR3 length equals 15 residues. Germline V CDR1 and CDR2: SNHLY, FYNNEI. The DNA of the CDR3 is TGTGCCAGCAGTAGTACAGAATCTATCGGCCAGCCCCAGCATTTT. Protein: CASSSTESIGQPQHF.

This clone appeared once. The chain's CDR3 is CASSLVTGGPYEQYF. In DNA form, the CDR3 reads TGTGCCAGCAGCTTAGTGACAGGGGGCCCCTACGAGCAGTACTTC. The rearrangement joins TRBV13 to TRBJ2-7; 10 bases align to TRBD1. The CDR3 consists of 15 residues. V shed 1 base, J shed 2 bases, and the junction held 2 bases outside the gene matches. Germline V lookup: CDR1 PRHDT, CDR2 FYEKMQ (reference sequence).

The chain employs TRBV3-1 (or the pseudogene TRBV3-2) and TRBJ2-1; TRBD2 matches at 12 bases. CDR1 is LGHDT, CDR2 YNNKEL, per germline (reference sequence). This CDR3 has 15 residues. The trim removed 1 base at V and 12 bases at J, leaving 7 bases unmatched. The CDR3 is CASSQGLAGVFGQFF. In DNA, the CDR3 is TGTGCCAGCAGCCAAGGACTAGCGGGAGTTTTTGGGCAGTTCTTC.

The rearrangement uses TRBV4-1 and TRBJ2-7; D is possibly TRBD1 (5 bases). Trimming left V 1 base short and J 1 base short, with 11 bases between. Germline CDR1 and CDR2: MGHRA and YSYEKL. This CDR3 has 15 amino acids. The CDR3 spells CASSQVGAGSYEQYF. CDR3 nucleotides: TGCGCCAGCAGCCAAGTAGGGGCCGGATCCTACGAGCAGTACTTC.